The rows below give T cell receptor beta chains drawn from one sample of a study of blood T cell repertoires in COVID-19. Here immunoSEQ multiplex PCR was the method, and the copy in TCRdb shows in-frame clones only, minus some. The data show about 160,000 clones, around 82% seen once. Sequenced material: peripheral blood. Receptor source: a man aged 80 or over with COVID-19, enrolled during active disease. The CDR3 runs from the conserved cysteine through the conserved F or W. The order of the fields is J gene, clone size, V gene, D gene, CDR3 DNA, CDR3 protein. A D gene is named only where the DNA matches it firmly. Rows may omit the clone size; those that give it use once, few, many or a size class.

>TRBJ2-1|-|TRBV24-1|-
TGTGCCACCGGTACCGGGAACCACAATGAGCAGTTCTTC
CATGTGNHNEQFF
>TRBJ1-1|-|TRBV7-9|TRBD1
TGTGCCAGCAGCCGAGACAGGGACTTGGCTTTCTTT
CASSRDRDLAFF
>TRBJ1-1|-|TRBV18|-
TGTGCCAGCTCTCTTGGGGGGGGAACTGAAGCTTTCTTT
CASSLGGGTEAFF
>TRBJ1-6|-|TRBV6-6|TRBD1
TGTGCCAGCGAATCGGGACAGGGGGCTCGATCACCCCTCCACTTT
CASESGQGARSPLHF
>TRBJ2-5|-|TRBV5-1|-
TGCGCCAGCAGCTTGGTGGGGGCTGGGGAGACCCAGTACTTC
CASSLVGAGETQYF
>TRBJ2-1|-|TRBV7-2|-
TGTGCCAGCAGCCGTCTGGGACTGAATGAGCAGTTCTTC
CASSRLGLNEQFF
>TRBJ2-1|once|TRBV2|TRBD2
TGTGCCAGCAGGGAGAGCGGGGGGGCCGGCAATGAGCAGTTCTTC
CASRESGGAGNEQFF
>TRBJ1-3|-|TRBV7-9|TRBD1
TGTGCCAGCAGCTCCGGGACAGGGAATGGGAACACCATATATTTT
CASSSGTGNGNTIYF
>TRBJ1-1|-|TRBV6-5|TRBD1
TGTGCCAGCAGACAAGACAGGGTTGCTGAAGCTTTCTTT
CASRQDRVAEAFF
>TRBJ1-2|-|TRBV5-6|-
TGTGCCAGCAGCCGCGGACTCACCCCGGCCGGCTACACCTTC
CASSRGLTPAGYTF
>TRBJ2-7|-|TRBV21-1|-
-
CASSTNWGRGTYEQYF
>TRBJ2-1|once|TRBV18|TRBD1
TGTGCCAGCTCACCACCTGGGACAGGAGGAGAGCAGTTCTTC
CASSPPGTGGEQFF
>TRBJ1-5|-|TRBV6-2/TRBV6-3|-
TGTGCCAGCAGTGGGGGCGGGCAGCCCCAGCATTTT
CASSGGGQPQHF
>TRBJ2-7|few|TRBV6-5|-
TGTGCCAGCAGCCGGGACATCTCCTACGAGCAGTACTTC
CASSRDISYEQYF
>TRBJ1-1|-|TRBV18|-
TGTGCCAGCTCACCTCAGGGCTTGAACACTGAAGCTTTCTTT
CASSPQGLNTEAFF
>TRBJ2-5|-|TRBV15|-
TGTGCCACCAGCAGAGGTGCCCCAGGTCAAGAGACCCAGTACTTC
CATSRGAPGQETQYF
>TRBJ1-1|-|TRBV11-3|-
TGTGCCAGCAGCTCCGGACCGCCGGGAACTGAAGCTTTCTTT
CASSSGPPGTEAFF
>TRBJ2-7|-|TRBV5-1|TRBD1
TGCGCCAGCAGGGGCGGTACAGGGGGCTTAGGCGAGCAGTACTTC
CASRGGTGGLGEQYF
>TRBJ1-1|-|TRBV2|TRBD1
TGTGCCAGCAGACAGGGGGCTAGGACTGAAGCTTTCTTT
CASRQGARTEAFF
>TRBJ1-2|-|TRBV5-4|-
TGTGCCAGCAGCTTGGAGGAGTTCTATGGCTACACCTTC
CASSLEEFYGYTF
>TRBJ2-2|-|TRBV2|-
TGTGCCAGCACCTCCCAGGGGGGTTTGGGGGAGCTGTTTTTT
CASTSQGGLGELFF
>TRBJ2-1|-|TRBV7-3|-
TGTGCCAGCAGCCTAGGGAACAGGGTGGGGAATGAGCAGTTCTTC
CASSLGNRVGNEQFF